Below, 5 T cell receptor beta chains from the same sample are listed, as sequenced in a study of monozygotic twins with inflammatory bowel disease. TCRdb re-called the 5' RACE reads; one entry per CDR3 protein, DNA not given. This sample's clone table lists 150,000 to 200,000 distinct CDR3 sequences. Sequencing input: blood. These receptors were collected from a human donor with ulcerative colitis or Crohn's disease, or a healthy co-twin of an affected twin (not recorded which).

The V and J genes are TRBV20-1 and TRBJ1-5. Germline-derived CDR1 and CDR2 are DFQATT and SNEGSKA (reference sequence). The CDR3 loop spans 15 amino acids. This CDR3 reads CSARFGWLGNQPQHF.

The chain links TRBV2 to TRBJ1-2; the D gene TCRdb calls, TRBD1, cannot be checked with no DNA. The germline V gene encodes CDR1 SNHLY and CDR2 FYNNEI. CDR3 length equals 13 residues. The CDR3 reads CASTETENYGYTF.

The chain couples TRBV5-1 to TRBJ2-5; TCRdb designates TRBD2, a call that cannot be tested without DNA. The germline V gene has CDR1 SGHRS and CDR2 YFSETQ. The CDR3 length is 17 residues. The CDR3 is CASSLLGTSGSLETQYF. The complete variable domain, with remaining parts taken from reference TRBV5-1 and TRBJ2-5, reads KAGVTQTPRYLIKTRGQQVTLSCSPISGHRSVSWYQQTPGQGLQFLFEYFSETQRNKGNFPGRFSGRQFSNSRSEMNVSTLELGDSALYLCASSLLGTSGSLETQYFGPGTRLLVL.

This sequence joins TRBV5-8 and TRBJ1-1; TCRdb selects TRBD1, and the lack of DNA leaves this call unchecked. The CDR3 is made up of 16 amino acids. CDR1 is SGHTS and CDR2 is YDEGEE in the germline V gene. CDR3 in amino acids: CASRPGQPNKNTEAFF.

The chain recombines TRBV11-2 with TRBJ2-5. Per the germline V gene, CDR1 is SGHAT and CDR2 is FQNNGV. CDR3 length: 14 residues. The CDR3 sequence: CASSLNSIQETQYF.